This T cell receptor (beta chain) was recorded in a study of cytomegalovirus exposure and HLA in healthy donors. On this clone itself: Its antigen is undetermined.

Germline CDR1 reads MNHEY; CDR2 reads SVGAGI. Unmatched junction bases numbered 3, after V lost 5 bases and J lost 5 bases. This CDR3 has 15 amino acids. Regarding the study as a whole: Relative to the approximately 700-donor mean, N-insertions were reportedly fewer in an Asian-associated ancestry cluster in a later analysis. For most subjects, TCR beta sequences were reported to predict HLA-A and HLA-B alleles with accuracy. Common viral pathogens were later found to be apparently linked to several of the most significant clusters.

The PCR made use of 60 Vbeta and 13 Jbeta primers. Produced via immunoSEQ multiplex PCR; TCRdb's table is partial and in-frame only. The table lists roughly 140,000 clones, over 60% of them singletons. The sequenced sample consisted of PBMCs. The TCR was taken from a man aged 35 to 55 in good health and CMV-seropositive. This sequence joins TRBV6-5 and TRBJ2-2; 12 nucleotides match TRBD2. The CDR3 is CASSHGLAGTGELFF. CDR3 in DNA: TGTGCCAGCAGTCACGGACTAGCGGGGACCGGGGAGCTGTTTTTT.